This T cell receptor (beta chain) was observed in a study of monozygotic twins with inflammatory bowel disease. Whole blood served as the source of total RNA, and no T cell sorting took place. CDR3 length: 14 amino acids. The germline CDR1 and CDR2 sequences are SGHTA and FQGTGA. UMIs were attached via template switching, each with a 6-nucleotide sample barcode. Both the TCRalpha cDNA and the TCRbeta cDNA were taken through two nested PCRs, lasting about 17 and 10 cycles. TCRdb reprocessed the 5' RACE reads; each CDR3 protein has one entry and no DNA is given. This repertoire includes about 160,000 distinct CDR3 sequences.

The TCR sequence derives from a human donor with ulcerative colitis or Crohn's disease, or a healthy co-twin of an affected twin (not recorded which). The specimen was blood. The chain combines TRBV7-3 with TRBJ2-7; TCRdb's assignment of TRBD2 cannot be checked, as there is no DNA. This chain's CDR3 is CASSPSGRGVEQYF.